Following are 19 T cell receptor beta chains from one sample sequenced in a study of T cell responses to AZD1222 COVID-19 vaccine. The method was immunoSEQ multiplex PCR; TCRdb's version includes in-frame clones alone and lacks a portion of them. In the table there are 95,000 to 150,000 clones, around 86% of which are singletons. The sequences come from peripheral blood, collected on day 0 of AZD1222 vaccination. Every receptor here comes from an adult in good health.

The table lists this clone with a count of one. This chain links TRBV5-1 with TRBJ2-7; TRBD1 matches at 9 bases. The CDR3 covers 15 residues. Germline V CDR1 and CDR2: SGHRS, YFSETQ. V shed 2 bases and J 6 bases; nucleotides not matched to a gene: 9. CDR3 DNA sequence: TGCGCCAGCAGCTTCAAAAGGACAGGGGATGGCGAGCAGTACTTC. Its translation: CASSFKRTGDGEQYF.

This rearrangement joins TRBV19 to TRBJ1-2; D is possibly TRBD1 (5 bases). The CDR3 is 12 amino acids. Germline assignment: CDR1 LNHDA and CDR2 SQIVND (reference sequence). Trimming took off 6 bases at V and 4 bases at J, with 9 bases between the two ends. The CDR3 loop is CASREGFYGYTF. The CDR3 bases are TGTGCCAGTAGAGAGGGGTTCTATGGCTACACCTTC.

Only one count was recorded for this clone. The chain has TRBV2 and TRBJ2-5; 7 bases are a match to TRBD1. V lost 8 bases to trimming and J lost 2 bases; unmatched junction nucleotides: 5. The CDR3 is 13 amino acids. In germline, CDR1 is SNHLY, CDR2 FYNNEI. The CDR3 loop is CASHWTGQETQYF. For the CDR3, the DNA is TGTGCCAGCCACTGGACAGGTCAAGAGACCCAGTACTTC.

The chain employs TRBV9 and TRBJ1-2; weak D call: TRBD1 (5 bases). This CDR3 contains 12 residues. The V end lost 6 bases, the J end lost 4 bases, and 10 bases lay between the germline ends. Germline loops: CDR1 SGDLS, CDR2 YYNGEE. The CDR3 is CASKDTFYGYTF. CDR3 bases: TGTGCCAGCAAGGACACCTTCTATGGCTACACCTTC.

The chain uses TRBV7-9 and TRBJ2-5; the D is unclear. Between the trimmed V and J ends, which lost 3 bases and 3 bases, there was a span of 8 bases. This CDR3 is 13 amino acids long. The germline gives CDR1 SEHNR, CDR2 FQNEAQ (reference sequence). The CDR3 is CASSFSGEETQYF. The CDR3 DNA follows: TGTGCCAGCAGCTTCTCAGGAGAAGAGACCCAGTACTTC.

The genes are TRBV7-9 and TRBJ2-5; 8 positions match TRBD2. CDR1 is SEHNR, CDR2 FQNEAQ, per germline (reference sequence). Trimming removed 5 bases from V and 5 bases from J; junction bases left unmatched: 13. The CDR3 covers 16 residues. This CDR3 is CASSPQGGGTGETQYF. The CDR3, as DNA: TGTGCCAGCAGCCCCCAGGGCGGGGGGACTGGGGAGACCCAGTACTTC.

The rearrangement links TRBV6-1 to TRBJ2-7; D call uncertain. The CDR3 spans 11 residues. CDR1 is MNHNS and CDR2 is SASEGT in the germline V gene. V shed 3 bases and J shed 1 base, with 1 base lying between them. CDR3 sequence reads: CASSESYEQYF. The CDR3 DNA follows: TGTGCCAGCAGTGAGTCCTACGAGCAGTACTTC.

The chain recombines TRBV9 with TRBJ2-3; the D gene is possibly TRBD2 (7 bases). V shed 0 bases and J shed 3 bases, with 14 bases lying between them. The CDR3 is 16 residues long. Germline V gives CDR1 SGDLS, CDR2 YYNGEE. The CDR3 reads CASSVGWRGGTDTQYF. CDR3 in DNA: TGTGCCAGCAGCGTAGGCTGGAGGGGGGGAACAGATACGCAGTATTTT.

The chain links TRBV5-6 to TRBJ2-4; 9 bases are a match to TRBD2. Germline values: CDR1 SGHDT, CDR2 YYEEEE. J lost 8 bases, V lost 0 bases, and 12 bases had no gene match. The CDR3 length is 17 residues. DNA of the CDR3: TGTGCCAGCAGCTTGGGACGCCCAGCGGGGGGCCTATACATTCAGTACTTC. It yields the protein CASSLGRPAGGLYIQYF.

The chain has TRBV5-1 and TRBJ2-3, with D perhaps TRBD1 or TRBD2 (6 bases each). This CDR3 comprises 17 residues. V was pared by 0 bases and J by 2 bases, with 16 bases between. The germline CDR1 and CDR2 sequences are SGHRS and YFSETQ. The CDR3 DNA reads TGCGCCAGCAGCTTGGACGTCGGGGGCGCCTTCACAGATACGCAGTATTTT. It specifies CASSLDVGGAFTDTQYF.

For the CDR3, the DNA is TGTGCCAGTAGTATTACGGGGAGAAGAGGCAATCAGCCCCAGCATTTT. It is translated as CASSITGRRGNQPQHF. This rearrangement joins TRBV19 to TRBJ1-5; D unresolved. CDR1 is LNHDA and CDR2 is SQIVND in the germline V gene (reference sequence). CDR3 length: 16 residues. The germline V and J ends were trimmed by 3 bases and 2 bases, with 14 bases remaining between them.

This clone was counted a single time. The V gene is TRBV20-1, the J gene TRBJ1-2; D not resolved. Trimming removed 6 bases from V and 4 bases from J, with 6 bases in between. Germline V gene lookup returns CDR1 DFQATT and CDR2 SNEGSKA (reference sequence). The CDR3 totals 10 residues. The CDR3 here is CSALGYGYTF. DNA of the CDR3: TGCAGTGCCCTTGGCTATGGCTACACCTTC.

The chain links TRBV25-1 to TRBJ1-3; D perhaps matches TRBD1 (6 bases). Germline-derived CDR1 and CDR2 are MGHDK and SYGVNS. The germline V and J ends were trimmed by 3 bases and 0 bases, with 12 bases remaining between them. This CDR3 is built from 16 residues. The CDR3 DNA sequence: TGTGCCAGCAGTGACCGGACAGCCTACTCTGGAAACACCATATATTTT. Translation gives CASSDRTAYSGNTIYF.

The CDR3 DNA follows: TGTGCCAGCAGCGCCGTTGTGGGGCCAGATACGCAGTATTTT. Its translation: CASSAVVGPDTQYF. This chain uses TRBV6-4 with TRBJ2-3; D perhaps matches TRBD1 (5 bases). The V end was cut by 6 bases, the J end by 4 bases, with 14 bases between. CDR1 and CDR2 from the germline V gene are MRHNA and SNTAGT. The length of the CDR3 is 14 residues.

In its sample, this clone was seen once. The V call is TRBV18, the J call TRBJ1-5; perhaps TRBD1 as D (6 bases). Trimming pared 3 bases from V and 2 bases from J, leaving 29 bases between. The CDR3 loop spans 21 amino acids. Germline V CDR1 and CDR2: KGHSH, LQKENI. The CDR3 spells CASSPSPLTGGRGGGNQPQHF. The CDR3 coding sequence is TGTGCCAGCTCACCGAGCCCCCTGACAGGAGGGAGAGGGGGGGGCAATCAGCCCCAGCATTTT.

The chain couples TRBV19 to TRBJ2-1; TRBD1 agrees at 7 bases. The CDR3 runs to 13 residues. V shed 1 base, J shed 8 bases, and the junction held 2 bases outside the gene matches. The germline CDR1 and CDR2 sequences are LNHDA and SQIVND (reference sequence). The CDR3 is CASSIGQGYEQFF. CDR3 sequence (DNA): TGTGCCAGTAGTATAGGACAGGGCTATGAGCAGTTCTTC.

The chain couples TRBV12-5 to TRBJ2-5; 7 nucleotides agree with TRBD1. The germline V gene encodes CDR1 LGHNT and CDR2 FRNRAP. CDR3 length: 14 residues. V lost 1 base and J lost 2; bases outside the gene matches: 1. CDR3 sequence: CASGLGRGQETQYF. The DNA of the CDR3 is TGTGCTAGTGGTTTGGGCAGGGGGCAAGAGACCCAGTACTTC.

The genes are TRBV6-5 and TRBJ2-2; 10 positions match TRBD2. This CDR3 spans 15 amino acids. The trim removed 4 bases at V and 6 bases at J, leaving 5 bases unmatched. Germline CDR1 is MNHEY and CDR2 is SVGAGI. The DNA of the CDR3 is TGTGCCAGCAGTTCACCTAGCGGGGGTTCCGGGGAGCTGTTTTTT. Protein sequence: CASSSPSGGSGELFF.

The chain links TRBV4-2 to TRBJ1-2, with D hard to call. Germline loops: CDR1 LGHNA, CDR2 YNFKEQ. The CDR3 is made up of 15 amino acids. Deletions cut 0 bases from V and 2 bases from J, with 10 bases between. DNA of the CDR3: TGTGCCAGCAGCCAAGACAAACAGCAGAACTATGGCTACACCTTC. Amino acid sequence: CASSQDKQQNYGYTF.